A selection of T cell receptor beta chains follows, all from one sample in a study of blood T cell repertoires in COVID-19. The method was immunoSEQ multiplex PCR; TCRdb's version includes in-frame clones alone and lacks a portion of them. The sample lists around 330,000 clones, more than 90% occurring once. The sample taken for sequencing was PBMCs or T cells enriched from blood (not recorded which). The receptors come from a man in his sixties who had recovered from COVID-19. CDR3s include the opening cysteine and the closing phenylalanine or tryptophan. The D gene is left open where the match is weak. Clone size is stated in some rows and not others, as once, few, many or a class when expanded.

d_gene,j_gene,abundance,v_gene,CDR3nt,CDR3aa
-,TRBJ2-1,-,TRBV29-1,TGCAGCGGGGGACTGCTTGACAATGAGCAGTTCTTC,CSGGLLDNEQFF
TRBD1,TRBJ1-6,-,TRBV4-3,TGCGCCAGCAGCAGGACGACAGGGAGCTCCTATAATTCACCCCTCCACTTT,CASSRTTGSSYNSPLHF
-,TRBJ2-2,-,TRBV5-1,TGCGCCAGCAGCTTGTTTTCCCGAGGCAGAAATTCGAACACCGGGGAGCTGTTTTTT,CASSLFSRGRNSNTGELFF
TRBD1,TRBJ2-2,-,TRBV5-4,TGTGCCAGCAGGATGGACAGGGCTTCACCCGGGGAGCTGTTTTTT,CASRMDRASPGELFF
TRBD1,TRBJ2-3,-,TRBV5-1,TGCGCCAGCAGCCTGGGTAGGGGGCTATTGGATACGCAGTATTTT,CASSLGRGLLDTQYF
-,TRBJ1-1,-,TRBV5-5,TGTGCCAGCAGCTTGGCTCAGGCAACTGAAGCTTTCTTT,CASSLAQATEAFF
TRBD2,TRBJ2-7,-,TRBV29-1,TGCAGCGTTGCTAGCGGGAAGAACTACGAGCAGTACTTC,CSVASGKNYEQYF
-,TRBJ1-1,-,TRBV12-3/TRBV12-4,TGTGCCAGCAGTTTTAGTGTGAACACTGAAGCTTTCTTT,CASSFSVNTEAFF
-,TRBJ2-1,-,TRBV2,TGTGCCAGCAGTCAATCGAGCGGTTCCTACAATGAGCAGTTCTTC,CASSQSSGSYNEQFF
-,TRBJ2-1,-,TRBV20-1,TGCAGTGCTAGTGTTCCATCTCGCGGTAGCCCCTACAATGAGCAGTTCTTC,CSASVPSRGSPYNEQFF
-,TRBJ1-3,-,TRBV30,TGTGCCTGGACCTCGAGAAATTCCATATATTTT,CAWTSRNSIYF
-,TRBJ2-1,-,TRBV5-1,TGCGCCAGCAGCTTGGACCGGAGCTCCTACAATGAGCAGTTCTTC,CASSLDRSSYNEQFF
-,TRBJ2-2,-,TRBV27,TGTGCCAGCAGTAGAAATGGTCTACTGGCCGGGGAGCTGTTTTTT,CASSRNGLLAGELFF
-,TRBJ1-6,once,TRBV5-1,TGCGCCAGCAGCTTGGGCGGGGGCACGTATAATTCACCCCTCCACTTT,CASSLGGGTYNSPLHF
TRBD2,TRBJ2-1,few,TRBV27,TGTGCCAGCAGTTTAGGACTAGCGGGGTACAATGAGCAGTTCTTC,CASSLGLAGYNEQFF
-,TRBJ1-1,-,TRBV12-3/TRBV12-4,TGTGCCAGCAGGCAATGCGGCTTTGCCTTT,CASRQCGFAF
-,TRBJ2-1,-,TRBV5-1,TGCGCCAGCAGCTGGCGGTCCTACAATGAGCAGTTCTTC,CASSWRSYNEQFF
-,TRBJ1-2,-,TRBV21-1,TGTGCCAGCAGCAATGGGACAGGCGGGGAGGGAGGCTACACCTTC,CASSNGTGGEGGYTF
TRBD1,TRBJ1-1,-,TRBV2,TGTGCCAGCAGTGAAGACAGGGGGAACACTGAAGCTTTCTTT,CASSEDRGNTEAFF
-,TRBJ2-3,-,TRBV9,TGTGCCAGCAGCGTAGGCCAGGGGTCTAGCACAGATACGCAGTATTTT,CASSVGQGSSTDTQYF
TRBD1,TRBJ1-1,-,TRBV19,TGTGCCAGTAGTAGAACCCAGGGGGATAAGAGTGAAGCTTTCTTT,CASSRTQGDKSEAFF
-,TRBJ1-6,-,TRBV10-1,TGCGCCAGCAGGGAAGGACAGCATTCACCCCTCCACTTT,CASREGQHSPLHF
TRBD2,TRBJ2-1,-,TRBV11-2,TGTGCCAGCAACCCAGGGACTAGCGGTTACAATGAGCAGTTCTTC,CASNPGTSGYNEQFF